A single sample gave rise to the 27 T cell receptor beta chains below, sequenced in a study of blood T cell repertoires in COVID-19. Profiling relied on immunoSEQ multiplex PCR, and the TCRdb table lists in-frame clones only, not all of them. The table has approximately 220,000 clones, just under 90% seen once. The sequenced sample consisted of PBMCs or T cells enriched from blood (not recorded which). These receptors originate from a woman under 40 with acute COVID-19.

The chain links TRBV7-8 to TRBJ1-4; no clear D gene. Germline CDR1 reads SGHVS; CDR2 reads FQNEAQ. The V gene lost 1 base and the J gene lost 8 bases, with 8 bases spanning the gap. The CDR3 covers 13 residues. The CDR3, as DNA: TGTGCCAGCAGCTTAGTCGAGTTCGAAAAACTGTTTTTT. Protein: CASSLVEFEKLFF.

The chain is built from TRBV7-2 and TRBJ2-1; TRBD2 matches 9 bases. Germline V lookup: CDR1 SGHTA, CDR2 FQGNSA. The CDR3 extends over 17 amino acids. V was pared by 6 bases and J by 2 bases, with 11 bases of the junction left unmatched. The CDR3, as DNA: TGTGCCAGCAGTAACTCCGTGGGACTAGCCACCTACAATGAGCAGTTCTTC. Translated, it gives CASSNSVGLATYNEQFF.

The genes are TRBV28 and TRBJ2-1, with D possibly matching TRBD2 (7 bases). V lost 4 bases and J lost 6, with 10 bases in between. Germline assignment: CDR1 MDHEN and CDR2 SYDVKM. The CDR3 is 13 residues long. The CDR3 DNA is TGTGCCAGCAGTTCGCGGGGGCTCAATGAGCAGTTCTTC. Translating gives CASSSRGLNEQFF. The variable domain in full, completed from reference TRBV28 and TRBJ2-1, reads DVKVTQSSRYLVKRTGEKVFLECVQDMDHENMFWYRQDPGLGLRLIYFSYDVKMKEKGDIPEGYSVSREKKERFSLILESASTNQTSMYLCASSSRGLNEQFFGPGTRLTVL.

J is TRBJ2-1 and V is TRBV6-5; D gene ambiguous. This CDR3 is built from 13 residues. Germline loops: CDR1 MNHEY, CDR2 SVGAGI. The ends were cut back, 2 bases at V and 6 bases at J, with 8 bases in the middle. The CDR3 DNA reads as TGTGCCAGCAGTTACCGGGTCGGCAATGAGCAGTTCTTC. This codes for CASSYRVGNEQFF.

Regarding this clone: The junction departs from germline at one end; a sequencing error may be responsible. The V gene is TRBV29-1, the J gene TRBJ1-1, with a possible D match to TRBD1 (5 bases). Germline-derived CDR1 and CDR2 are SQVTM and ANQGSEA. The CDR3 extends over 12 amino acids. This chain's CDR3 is CSVEGQNTEAFF. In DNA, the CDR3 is TGCAGCGTAGAAGGACAGAACACTGAAGCTTTCTTT. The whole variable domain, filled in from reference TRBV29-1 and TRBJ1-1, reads SAVISQKPSRDICQRGTSLTIQCQVDSQVTMMFWYRQQPGQSLTLIATANQGSEATYESGFVIDKFPISRPNLTFSTLTVSNMSPEDSSIYLCSVEGQNTEAFFGQGTRLTVV.

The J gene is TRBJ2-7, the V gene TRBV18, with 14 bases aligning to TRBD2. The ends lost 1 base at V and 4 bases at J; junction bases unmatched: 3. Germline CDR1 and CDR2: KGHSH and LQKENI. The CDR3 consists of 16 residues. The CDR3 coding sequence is TGTGCCAGCTCACCACAGGGACTAGCGGGGGAGTACGAGCAGTACTTC. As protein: CASSPQGLAGEYEQYF.

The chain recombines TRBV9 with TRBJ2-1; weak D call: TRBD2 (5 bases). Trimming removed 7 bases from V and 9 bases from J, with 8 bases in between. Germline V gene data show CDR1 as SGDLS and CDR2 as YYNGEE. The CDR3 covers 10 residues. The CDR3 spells CASGSSEQFF. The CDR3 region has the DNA TGTGCCAGCGGGAGTAGTGAGCAGTTCTTC.

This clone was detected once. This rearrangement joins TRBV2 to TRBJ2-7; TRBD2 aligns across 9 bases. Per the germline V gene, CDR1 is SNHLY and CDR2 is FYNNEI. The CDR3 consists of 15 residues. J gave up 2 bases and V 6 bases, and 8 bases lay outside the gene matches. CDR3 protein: CASRDLAGSAYEQYF. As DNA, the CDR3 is TGTGCCAGCAGGGATCTAGCGGGGTCTGCCTACGAGCAGTACTTC.

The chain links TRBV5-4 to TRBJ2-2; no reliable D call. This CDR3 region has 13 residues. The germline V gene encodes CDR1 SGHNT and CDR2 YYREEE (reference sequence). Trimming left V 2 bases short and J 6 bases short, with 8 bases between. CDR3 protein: CASSFGVAGELFF. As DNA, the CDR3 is TGTGCCAGCAGCTTTGGTGTAGCCGGGGAGCTGTTTTTT.

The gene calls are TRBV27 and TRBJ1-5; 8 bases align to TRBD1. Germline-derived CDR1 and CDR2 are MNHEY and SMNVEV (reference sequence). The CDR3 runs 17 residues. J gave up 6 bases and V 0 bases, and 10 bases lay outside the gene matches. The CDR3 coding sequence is TGTGCCAGCAGTTTATCAGGGGGCCAGGGGGCAAGTCAGCCCCAGCATTTT. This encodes CASSLSGGQGASQPQHF.

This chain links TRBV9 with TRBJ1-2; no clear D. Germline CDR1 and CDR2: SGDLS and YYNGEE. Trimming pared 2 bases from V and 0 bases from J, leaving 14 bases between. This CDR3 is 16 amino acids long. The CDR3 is CASSVGLLKANYGYTF. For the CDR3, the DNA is TGTGCCAGCAGCGTGGGCCTCCTTAAAGCTAACTATGGCTACACCTTC.

The chain's CDR3 is CASSPGTGDSNQPQHF. The CDR3 bases are TGTGCCAGCAGCCCCGGGACAGGGGATAGCAATCAGCCCCAGCATTTT. The chain links TRBV28 to TRBJ1-5, with 10 bases that match TRBD1. Per germline, CDR1 MDHEN and CDR2 SYDVKM. With 6 bases clipped from V and 0 bases from J, the junction kept 5 bases outside the gene matches. This CDR3 spans 16 amino acids. The whole variable domain, filled in from reference TRBV28 and TRBJ1-5, reads DVKVTQSSRYLVKRTGEKVFLECVQDMDHENMFWYRQDPGLGLRLIYFSYDVKMKEKGDIPEGYSVSREKKERFSLILESASTNQTSMYLCASSPGTGDSNQPQHFGDGTRLSIL.

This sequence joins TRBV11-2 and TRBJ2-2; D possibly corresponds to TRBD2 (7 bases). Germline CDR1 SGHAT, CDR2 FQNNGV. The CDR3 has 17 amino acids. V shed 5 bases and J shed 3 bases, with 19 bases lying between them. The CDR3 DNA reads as TGTGCCAGCAGCCGCCAGGGAGGGGGACTTGACACCGGGGAGCTGTTTTTT. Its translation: CASSRQGGGLDTGELFF.

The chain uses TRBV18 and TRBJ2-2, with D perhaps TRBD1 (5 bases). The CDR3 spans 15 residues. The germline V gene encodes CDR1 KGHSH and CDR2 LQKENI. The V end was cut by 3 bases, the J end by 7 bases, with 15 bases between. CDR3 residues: CASSPSQGFGGELFF. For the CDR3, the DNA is TGTGCCAGCTCACCGAGCCAGGGTTTTGGCGGGGAGCTGTTTTTT.

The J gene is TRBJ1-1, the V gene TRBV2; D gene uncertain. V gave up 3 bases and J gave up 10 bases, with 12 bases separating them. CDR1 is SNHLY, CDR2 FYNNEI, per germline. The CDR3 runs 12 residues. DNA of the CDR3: TGTGCCAGCAGTGAGTTGGGAGCACGAGCTTTCTTT. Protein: CASSELGARAFF.

Written as DNA, the CDR3 is TGTGCCAGCAGTTACGGGCGGGGCGATAGCAATCAGCCCCAGCATTTT. Translation: CASSYGRGDSNQPQHF. The chain is built from TRBV6-2 or TRBV6-3 and TRBJ1-5, with D maybe TRBD1 (5 bases). The V and J ends lost 2 bases and 0 bases respectively, with 11 bases between them. The CDR3 loop spans 16 amino acids. CDR1 is MNHEY and CDR2 is SVGEGT in the germline V gene.

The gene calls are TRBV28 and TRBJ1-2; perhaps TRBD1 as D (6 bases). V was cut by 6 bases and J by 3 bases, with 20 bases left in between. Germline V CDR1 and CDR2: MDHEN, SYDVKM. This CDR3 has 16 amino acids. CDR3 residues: CASRPPSIQGYYGYTF. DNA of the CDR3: TGTGCCAGCAGGCCACCCAGTATACAGGGATACTATGGCTACACCTTC.

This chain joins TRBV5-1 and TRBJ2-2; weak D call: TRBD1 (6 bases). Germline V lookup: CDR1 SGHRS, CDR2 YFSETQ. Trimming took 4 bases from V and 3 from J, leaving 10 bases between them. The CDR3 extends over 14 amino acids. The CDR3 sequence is CASSEDSYTGELFF. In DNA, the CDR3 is TGCGCCAGCAGCGAGGACAGTTACACCGGGGAGCTGTTTTTT.

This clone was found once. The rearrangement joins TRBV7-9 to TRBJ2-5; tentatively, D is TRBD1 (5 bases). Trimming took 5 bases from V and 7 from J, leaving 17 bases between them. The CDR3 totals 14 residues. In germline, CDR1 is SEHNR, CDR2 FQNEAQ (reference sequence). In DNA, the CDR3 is TGTGCCAGCAGCGCCACAGGCGCAAGGGGGACCCAGTACTTC. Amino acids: CASSATGARGTQYF.

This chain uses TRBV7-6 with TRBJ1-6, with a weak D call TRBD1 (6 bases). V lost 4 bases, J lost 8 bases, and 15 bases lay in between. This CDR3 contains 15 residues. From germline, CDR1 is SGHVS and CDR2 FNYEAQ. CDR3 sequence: CASSSGGGGHSPLHF. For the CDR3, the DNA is TGTGCCAGCAGCTCTGGCGGGGGCGGCCATTCACCCCTCCACTTT.

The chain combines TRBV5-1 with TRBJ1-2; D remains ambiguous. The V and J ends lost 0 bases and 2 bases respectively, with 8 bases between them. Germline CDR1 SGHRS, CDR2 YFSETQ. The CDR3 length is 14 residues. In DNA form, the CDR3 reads TGCGCCAGCAGCTTGGAAGGCAGGAACTATGGCTACACCTTC. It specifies CASSLEGRNYGYTF.

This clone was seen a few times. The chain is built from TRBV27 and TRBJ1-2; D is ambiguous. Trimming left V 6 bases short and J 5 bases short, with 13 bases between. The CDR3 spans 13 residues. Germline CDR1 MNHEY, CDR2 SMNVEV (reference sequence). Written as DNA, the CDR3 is TGTGCCAGCAGCGAGAGGGTCGGGTATGGCTACACCTTC. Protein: CASSERVGYGYTF.

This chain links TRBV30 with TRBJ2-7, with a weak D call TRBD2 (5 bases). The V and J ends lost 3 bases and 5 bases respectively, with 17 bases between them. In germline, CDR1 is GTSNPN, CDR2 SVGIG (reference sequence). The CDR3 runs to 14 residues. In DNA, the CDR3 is TGTGCCTGGAGGGGAGCGGACCCGTGGAACGAGCAGTACTTC. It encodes CAWRGADPWNEQYF.

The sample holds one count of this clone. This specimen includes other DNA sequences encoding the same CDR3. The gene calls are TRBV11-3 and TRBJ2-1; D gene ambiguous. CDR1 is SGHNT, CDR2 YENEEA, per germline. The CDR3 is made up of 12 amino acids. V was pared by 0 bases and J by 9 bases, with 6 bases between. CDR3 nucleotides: TGTGCCAGCAGCTTAGATGCCGGTGAGCAGTTCTTC. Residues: CASSLDAGEQFF.

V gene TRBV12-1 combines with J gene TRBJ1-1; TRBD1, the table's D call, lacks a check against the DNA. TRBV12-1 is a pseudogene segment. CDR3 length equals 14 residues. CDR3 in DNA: TGTGCCAGCAGCTTTGGACAGATGAACACTGAAGCTTTCTTT. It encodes CASSFGQMNTEAFF.

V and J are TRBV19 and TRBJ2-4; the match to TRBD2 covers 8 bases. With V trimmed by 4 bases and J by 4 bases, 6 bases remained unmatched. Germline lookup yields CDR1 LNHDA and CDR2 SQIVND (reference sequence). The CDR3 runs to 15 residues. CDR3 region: CASSTPGGAKNIQYF. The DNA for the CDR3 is TGTGCCAGTAGTACCCCCGGGGGGGCTAAAAACATTCAGTACTTC.

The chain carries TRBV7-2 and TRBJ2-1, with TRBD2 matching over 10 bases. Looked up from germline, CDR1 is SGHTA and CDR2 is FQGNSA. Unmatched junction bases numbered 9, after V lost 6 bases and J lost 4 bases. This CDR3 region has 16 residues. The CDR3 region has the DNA TGTGCCAGCAGGGACGCAGCGGGGGGGCCTTACAATGAGCAGTTCTTC. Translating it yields CASRDAAGGPYNEQFF.